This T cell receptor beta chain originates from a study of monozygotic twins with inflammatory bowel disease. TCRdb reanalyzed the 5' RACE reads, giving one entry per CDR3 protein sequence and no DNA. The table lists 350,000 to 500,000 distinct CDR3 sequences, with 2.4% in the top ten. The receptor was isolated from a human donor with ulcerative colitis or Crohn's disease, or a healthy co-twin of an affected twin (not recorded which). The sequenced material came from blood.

CDR3 sequence reads: CASSFGELYGYTF. This rearrangement joins TRBV7-9 to TRBJ1-2. Germline CDR1 is SEHNR and CDR2 is FQNEAQ (reference sequence). This CDR3 contains 13 residues.